The 32 T cell receptor beta chains below all came from one sample that was sequenced in a study of shared T cell receptors in the human thymus. Libraries were prepared by immunoSEQ multiplex PCR; TCRdb keeps only in-frame clonotypes and omits some of them. The data contain hundreds of thousands of clones, around 87% of them singletons. This sample was also put to use in a study of human thymus T cells.

Sequencing used thymocytes. The receptors here all came from a boy under three years old with a congenital heart defect.

V is TRBV30 and J is TRBJ2-1, with 10 bases matching TRBD2. Per germline, CDR1 GTSNPN and CDR2 SVGIG (reference sequence). The V segment lost 3 bases and the J segment 4 bases; nucleotides outside the gene matches: 18. The CDR3 consists of 19 residues. In DNA, the CDR3 is TGTGCCTGGAGGGAGGCGCGGTTTCTAGCGGGGGAACCTTACAATGAGCAGTTCTTC. Its protein product is CAWREARFLAGEPYNEQFF.

The chain has TRBV9 and TRBJ1-1, with 12 bases matching TRBD1. With 3 bases clipped from V and 2 bases from J, the junction kept 5 bases outside the gene matches. Germline lookup yields CDR1 SGDLS and CDR2 YYNGEE. The CDR3 covers 16 residues. In nucleotides, the CDR3 is TGTGCCAGCAGCGGGGACAGGGGGCCGAGAAACACTGAAGCTTTCTTT. The encoded protein is CASSGDRGPRNTEAFF.

This chain joins TRBV20-1 and TRBJ1-4; tentative D call: TRBD1 (5 bases). The ends were cut back, 3 bases at V and 15 bases at J, with 14 bases in the middle. CDR1 and CDR2 (germline): DFQATT, SNEGSKA (reference sequence). This CDR3 region has 11 residues. The CDR3 region is CSARGGEGVFF. CDR3 DNA sequence: TGCAGTGCTAGGGGGGGGGAAGGGGTGTTTTTT.

The chain carries TRBV6-1 and TRBJ2-5; possibly TRBD1 for D (6 bases). Per the germline V gene, CDR1 is MNHNS and CDR2 is SASEGT. The CDR3 runs to 12 residues. V lost 6 bases and J 1 base, leaving 6 bases between the germline ends. The CDR3 loop reads CASRDSQETQYF. The CDR3 DNA is TGTGCCAGCAGGGACAGCCAAGAGACCCAGTACTTC.

The rearrangement uses TRBV5-1 and TRBJ2-2, with no clear D. V lost 0 bases to trimming and J lost 0 bases, with 9 bases between them. The CDR3 length is 16 residues. CDR1 is SGHRS, CDR2 YFSETQ, per germline. The CDR3 loop reads CASSLDPDANTGELFF. The CDR3 DNA reads TGCGCCAGCAGCTTGGACCCAGATGCGAACACCGGGGAGCTGTTTTTT.

The chain employs TRBV30 and TRBJ2-5, with D perhaps TRBD2 (6 bases). The CDR3 is made up of 15 amino acids. Between the trimmed V and J ends, which lost 1 base and 1 base, there was a span of 13 bases. The germline V gene has CDR1 GTSNPN and CDR2 SVGIG (reference sequence). This chain's CDR3 is CAWSEPLAPQETQYF. For the CDR3, the DNA is TGTGCCTGGAGTGAGCCACTAGCCCCCCAAGAGACCCAGTACTTC.

The chain employs TRBV7-8 and TRBJ1-1; the match to TRBD1 covers 7 bases. Germline CDR1 reads SGHVS; CDR2 reads FQNEAQ. Germline trimming cut 4 bases from V and 4 bases from J; bases unmatched to any gene: 12. CDR3 length: 16 residues. Written as DNA, the CDR3 is TGTGCCAGCAGCTCAAGGGACAGCAAAGGGGGCACTGAAGCTTTCTTT. It codes for CASSSRDSKGGTEAFF.

There are a few counts of this clone. The gene calls are TRBV29-1 and TRBJ1-4, with a possible D match to TRBD1 (6 bases). Germline CDR1 reads SQVTM; CDR2 reads ANQGSEA. The CDR3 contains 16 residues. Trimming removed 4 bases from V and 5 bases from J, with 20 bases in between. The CDR3, as DNA: TGCAGCGTTGGAGGAAGCTTTGACCAGGGGAATGAAAAACTGTTTTTT. It translates to CSVGGSFDQGNEKLFF.

The chain recombines TRBV11-3 with TRBJ1-1; 12 positions agree with TRBD1. Germline CDR1 and CDR2: SGHNT and YENEEA. Trimming took 5 bases from V and 6 from J; bases not matched to a gene: 7. The CDR3 length is 15 residues. This CDR3 reads CASSLPGQGAAEAFF. The CDR3 DNA reads TGTGCCAGCAGCCTACCGGGACAGGGGGCTGCTGAAGCTTTCTTT.

The rearrangement links TRBV6-5 to TRBJ2-1, with a possible D match to TRBD2 (6 bases). The CDR3 is 13 residues long. Germline V gene data show CDR1 as MNHEY and CDR2 as SVGAGI. V was trimmed by 3 bases and J by 5 bases, leaving 8 bases between them. CDR3 loop: CASSYGGDNEQFF. CDR3 coding DNA: TGTGCCAGCAGTTATGGCGGGGACAATGAGCAGTTCTTC.

J is TRBJ2-7 and V is TRBV5-1; TRBD2 aligns across 12 bases. This CDR3 region has 15 residues. The J segment lost 3 bases and the V segment lost 4 bases, leaving 5 bases of the junction unmatched. The germline V gene encodes CDR1 SGHRS and CDR2 YFSETQ. The CDR3 DNA reads as TGCGCCAGCAGCCGACGACTAGCGGGAGACTACGAGCAGTACTTC. Its protein is CASSRRLAGDYEQYF.

V usage is TRBV5-1 and J usage is TRBJ2-3; D perhaps matches TRBD1 (5 bases). The CDR3 runs to 18 residues. Trimming shortened V by 3 bases and J by 2 bases, and 22 bases separated the two germline ends. Germline V gene data show CDR1 as SGHRS and CDR2 as YFSETQ. The CDR3 reads CASSSFSWGRTPTDTQYF. CDR3 DNA: TGCGCCAGCAGCTCCTTCTCGTGGGGCCGAACCCCCACAGATACGCAGTATTTT. Complete variable domain (other parts from reference TRBV5-1 and TRBJ2-3): KAGVTQTPRYLIKTRGQQVTLSCSPISGHRSVSWYQQTPGQGLQFLFEYFSETQRNKGNFPGRFSGRQFSNSRSEMNVSTLELGDSALYLCASSSFSWGRTPTDTQYFGPGTRLTVL.

The rearrangement joins TRBV7-2 to TRBJ2-1, with D possibly being TRBD2 (5 bases). This CDR3 is built from 14 residues. The germline CDR1 and CDR2 sequences are SGHTA and FQGNSA. V gave up 4 bases and J gave up 6 bases, with 13 bases separating them. CDR3 loop: CASSSPAALNEQFF. The CDR3 nucleotides are TGTGCCAGCAGCTCTCCAGCGGCACTCAATGAGCAGTTCTTC.

The rearrangement uses TRBV2 and TRBJ2-6; maybe TRBD2 (6 bases). This CDR3 has 16 amino acids. Trimming shortened V by 10 bases and J by 0 bases, and 16 bases separated the two germline ends. Germline-derived CDR1 and CDR2 are SNHLY and FYNNEI. As DNA, the CDR3 is TGTGCCACTCGGGGGACGGTGAACTCTGGGGCCAACGTCCTGACTTTC. This translates into CATRGTVNSGANVLTF.

The genes are TRBV4-2 and TRBJ2-7; weak D call: TRBD2 (6 bases). The germline gives CDR1 LGHNA, CDR2 YNFKEQ. This CDR3 region has 12 residues. V lost 1 base and J 6 bases, leaving 7 bases between the germline ends. This chain's CDR3 is CASSQGEAEQYF. The CDR3 bases are TGTGCCAGCAGCCAAGGGGAGGCCGAGCAGTACTTC.

The chain employs TRBV9 and TRBJ1-1; 9 nucleotides align to TRBD1. V gave up 2 bases and J gave up 0 bases; unmatched junction bases: 8. CDR1 and CDR2 from the germline V gene are SGDLS and YYNGEE. This CDR3 contains 17 residues. The CDR3 loop reads CASSVRDRDGMNTEAFF. CDR3 DNA sequence: TGTGCCAGCAGCGTCCGGGACAGGGACGGGATGAACACTGAAGCTTTCTTT.

This clone appeared once. The J gene is TRBJ2-7, the V gene TRBV10-3, with D perhaps TRBD1 (6 bases). The CDR3 sequence is 16 residues long. V lost 5 bases and J lost 4, with 21 bases in between. Looked up from germline, CDR1 is ENHRY and CDR2 is SYGVKD. CDR3 sequence (DNA): TGTGCCATCAGTTCAGGGGTGGGCCGAGCAGCGTACGAGCAGTACTTC. It yields the protein CAISSGVGRAAYEQYF.

The chain is built from TRBV27 and TRBJ1-4, with no clear D. CDR1 MNHEY and CDR2 SMNVEV come from the germline V gene (reference sequence). Trimming removed 3 bases at V and 10 bases at J, with 18 bases between. The CDR3 is 15 amino acids. CDR3 region: CASSFKADIGRKLFF. The CDR3 region has the DNA TGTGCCAGCAGTTTCAAGGCCGACATTGGCCGAAAACTGTTTTTT.

The chain has TRBV15 and TRBJ1-1, with 11 bases lining up with TRBD1. The CDR3 has 18 amino acids. V was clipped by 3 bases and J by 1 base; unmatched bases: 10. The germline CDR1 and CDR2 sequences are LNHNV and YYDKDF (reference sequence). CDR3 sequence: CATSSVRDRGAENTEAFF. CDR3 in DNA: TGTGCCACCAGCAGTGTTAGGGACAGGGGGGCGGAGAACACTGAAGCTTTCTTT.

The CDR3 sequence is CASRSPAGEPNEKLFF. The CDR3 DNA reads as TGTGCCAGCCGCTCTCCGGCGGGGGAACCTAATGAAAAACTGTTTTTT. This rearrangement joins TRBV28 to TRBJ1-4; possible D gene TRBD1, 5 bases. The ends were cut back, 8 bases at V and 3 bases at J, with 19 bases in the middle. The germline V gene has CDR1 MDHEN and CDR2 SYDVKM. The CDR3 totals 16 residues.

The chain is built from TRBV4-3 and TRBJ2-1, with TRBD1 matching over 11 bases. The CDR3 spans 15 residues. Germline lookup yields CDR1 LGHNA and CDR2 YSLEER. Trimming cost V 4 bases and J 5 bases; bases outside gene matches: 4. CDR3 in amino acids: CASSLRDRGNNEQFF. CDR3 coding DNA: TGCGCCAGCAGCCTCCGGGACAGGGGGAACAATGAGCAGTTCTTC.

The CDR3 reads CASSTLAGGPYNEQFF. Here the CDR3 DNA reads TGTGCCAGCAGTACACTAGCGGGAGGGCCCTACAATGAGCAGTTCTTC. The V and J genes are TRBV28 and TRBJ2-1, with 13 bases lining up with TRBD2. Germline CDR1 is MDHEN and CDR2 is SYDVKM. V lost 5 bases and J lost 2; bases outside the gene matches: 3. CDR3 length equals 16 residues.

About this clone: The junction and the germline gene differ at one end; a read error may be behind it. V gene TRBV7-7 combines with J gene TRBJ2-3; D possibly corresponds to TRBD2 (6 bases). This CDR3 is built from 18 residues. CDR1 is SSHAT, CDR2 FNYEAQ, per germline (reference sequence). CDR3 bases: TGTGCTAGCAGCGTACCGAAAAGGGACTTCGACCGCACAGATACGCAGTATTTT. This translates into CASSVPKRDFDRTDTQYF.

The V gene is TRBV7-9, the J gene TRBJ1-1; the D is unclear. The V gene's germline CDR1 is SEHNR and CDR2 FQNEAQ (reference sequence). This CDR3 contains 15 residues. The ends were cut back, 0 bases at V and 10 bases at J, with 18 bases in the middle. CDR3: CASSLAQNKPAGAFF. The CDR3 nucleotides are TGTGCCAGCAGCTTAGCACAGAATAAACCGGCGGGAGCTTTCTTT.

In this sample, this clone turned up a few times. J is TRBJ1-4 and V is TRBV5-6; 8 nucleotides match TRBD1. CDR1 and CDR2 from the germline V gene are SGHDT and YYEEEE. The V and J ends lost 0 bases and 6 bases, in that order; junction bases with no gene match: 7. This CDR3 is 16 amino acids long. The chain's CDR3 is CASSLGQGAKDEKLFF. CDR3 coding DNA: TGTGCCAGCAGCTTGGGTCAGGGGGCGAAAGATGAAAAACTGTTTTTT. The full variable domain, completed using reference TRBV5-6 and TRBJ1-4, is DAGVTQSPTHLIKTRGQQVTLRCSPKSGHDTVSWYQQALGQGPQFIFQYYEEEERQRGNFPDRFSGHQFPNYSSELNVNALLLGDSALYLCASSLGQGAKDEKLFFGSGTQLSVL.

This rearrangement joins TRBV7-6 to TRBJ1-1; D call uncertain. V lost 1 base to trimming and J lost 5 bases, with 11 bases between them. Germline values: CDR1 SGHVS, CDR2 FNYEAQ. This CDR3 region has 14 residues. CDR3 nucleotides: TGTGCCAGCAGCTTAGGTGGGTGGGAGACTGAAGCTTTCTTT. Translated, it gives CASSLGGWETEAFF.

This chain links TRBV11-3 with TRBJ2-2; TRBD2 aligns across 15 bases. Germline V gives CDR1 SGHNT, CDR2 YENEEA. The trim removed 5 bases at V and 7 bases at J, leaving 8 bases unmatched. CDR3 length equals 17 residues. In DNA form, the CDR3 reads TGTGCCAGCAGCCCCTGGACTAGCGGGGGGGCAGGCGGGGAGCTGTTTTTT. Translation: CASSPWTSGGAGGELFF.

The CDR3 DNA reads TGTGCCAGCAGCCAGCGGACAGGGATCTACGAGCAGTACTTC. This gives the protein CASSQRTGIYEQYF. The J gene is TRBJ2-7, the V gene TRBV5-6; 8 nucleotides align to TRBD1. V was pared by 4 bases and J by 3 bases, with 6 bases of the junction left unmatched. This CDR3 spans 14 amino acids. Germline values: CDR1 SGHDT, CDR2 YYEEEE.

This clone was seen only once. This chain joins TRBV28 and TRBJ2-1, with 8 positions matching TRBD2. V was clipped by 5 bases and J by 3 bases; unmatched bases: 9. This CDR3 comprises 16 residues. Germline CDR1 reads MDHEN; CDR2 reads SYDVKM. The CDR3 sequence: CASSLWLAGIYNEQFF. The CDR3 bases are TGTGCCAGCAGTCTTTGGCTAGCGGGCATCTACAATGAGCAGTTCTTC.

This rearrangement joins TRBV18 to TRBJ2-7, with D perhaps TRBD2 (6 bases). The CDR3 runs to 16 residues. Germline lookup yields CDR1 KGHSH and CDR2 LQKENI. The germline V and J ends were trimmed by 0 bases and 2 bases, with 14 bases remaining between them. CDR3 nucleotides: TGTGCCAGCTCACCACCCCCGGGGGTCGGAGCCTACGAGCAGTACTTC. It codes for CASSPPPGVGAYEQYF.

The V call is TRBV14, the J call TRBJ2-7, with 11 bases identical to TRBD2. V lost 10 bases to trimming and J lost 1 base; unmatched junction nucleotides: 15. The CDR3 length is 17 residues. Germline V gene sequence: CDR1 SGHDN, CDR2 FVKESK. CDR3 protein: CAIRGPSGRRRSYEQYF. The CDR3 bases are TGTGCCATTAGAGGGCCTAGCGGGAGGAGGAGGTCCTACGAGCAGTACTTC. Based on the CDR3 plus reference TRBV14 and TRBJ2-7, the full variable domain is EAGVTQFPSHSVIEKGQTVTLRCDPISGHDNLYWYRRVMGKEIKFLLHFVKESKQDESGMPNNRFLAERTGGTYSTLKVQPAELEDSGVYFCAIRGPSGRRRSYEQYFGPGTRLTVT.

The V gene is TRBV7-8, the J gene TRBJ2-5; perhaps TRBD1 as D (6 bases). Trimming stripped 8 bases from V and 5 bases from J, with 27 bases between. Germline V gives CDR1 SGHVS, CDR2 FQNEAQ. The CDR3 length is 17 residues. The CDR3 protein is CASRKVLKRQDQETQYF. As DNA, the CDR3 is TGTGCCAGCCGCAAGGTCCTCAAAAGACAGGATCAGGAGACCCAGTACTTC. Together with reference TRBV7-8 and TRBJ2-5, the CDR3 gives the full variable domain: GAGVSQSPRYKVAKRGQDVALRCDPISGHVSLFWYQQALGQGPEFLTYFQNEAQLDKSGLPSDRFFAERPEGSVSTLKIQRTQQEDSAVYLCASRKVLKRQDQETQYFGPGTRLLVL.